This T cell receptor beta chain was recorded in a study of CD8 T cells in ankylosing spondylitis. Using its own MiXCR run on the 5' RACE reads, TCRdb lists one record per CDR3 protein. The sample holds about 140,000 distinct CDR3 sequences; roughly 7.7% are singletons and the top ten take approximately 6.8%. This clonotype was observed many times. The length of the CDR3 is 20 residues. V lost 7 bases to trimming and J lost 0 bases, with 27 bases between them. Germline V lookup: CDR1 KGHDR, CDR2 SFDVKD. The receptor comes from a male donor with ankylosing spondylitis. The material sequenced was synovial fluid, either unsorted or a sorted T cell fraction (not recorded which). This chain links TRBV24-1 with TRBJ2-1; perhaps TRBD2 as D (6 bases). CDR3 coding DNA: TGTGCCACCAGATACCGGGTTTTTACCCTGGGACTCGGCTCCTACAATGAGCAGTTCTTC. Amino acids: CATRYRVFTLGLGSYNEQFF.